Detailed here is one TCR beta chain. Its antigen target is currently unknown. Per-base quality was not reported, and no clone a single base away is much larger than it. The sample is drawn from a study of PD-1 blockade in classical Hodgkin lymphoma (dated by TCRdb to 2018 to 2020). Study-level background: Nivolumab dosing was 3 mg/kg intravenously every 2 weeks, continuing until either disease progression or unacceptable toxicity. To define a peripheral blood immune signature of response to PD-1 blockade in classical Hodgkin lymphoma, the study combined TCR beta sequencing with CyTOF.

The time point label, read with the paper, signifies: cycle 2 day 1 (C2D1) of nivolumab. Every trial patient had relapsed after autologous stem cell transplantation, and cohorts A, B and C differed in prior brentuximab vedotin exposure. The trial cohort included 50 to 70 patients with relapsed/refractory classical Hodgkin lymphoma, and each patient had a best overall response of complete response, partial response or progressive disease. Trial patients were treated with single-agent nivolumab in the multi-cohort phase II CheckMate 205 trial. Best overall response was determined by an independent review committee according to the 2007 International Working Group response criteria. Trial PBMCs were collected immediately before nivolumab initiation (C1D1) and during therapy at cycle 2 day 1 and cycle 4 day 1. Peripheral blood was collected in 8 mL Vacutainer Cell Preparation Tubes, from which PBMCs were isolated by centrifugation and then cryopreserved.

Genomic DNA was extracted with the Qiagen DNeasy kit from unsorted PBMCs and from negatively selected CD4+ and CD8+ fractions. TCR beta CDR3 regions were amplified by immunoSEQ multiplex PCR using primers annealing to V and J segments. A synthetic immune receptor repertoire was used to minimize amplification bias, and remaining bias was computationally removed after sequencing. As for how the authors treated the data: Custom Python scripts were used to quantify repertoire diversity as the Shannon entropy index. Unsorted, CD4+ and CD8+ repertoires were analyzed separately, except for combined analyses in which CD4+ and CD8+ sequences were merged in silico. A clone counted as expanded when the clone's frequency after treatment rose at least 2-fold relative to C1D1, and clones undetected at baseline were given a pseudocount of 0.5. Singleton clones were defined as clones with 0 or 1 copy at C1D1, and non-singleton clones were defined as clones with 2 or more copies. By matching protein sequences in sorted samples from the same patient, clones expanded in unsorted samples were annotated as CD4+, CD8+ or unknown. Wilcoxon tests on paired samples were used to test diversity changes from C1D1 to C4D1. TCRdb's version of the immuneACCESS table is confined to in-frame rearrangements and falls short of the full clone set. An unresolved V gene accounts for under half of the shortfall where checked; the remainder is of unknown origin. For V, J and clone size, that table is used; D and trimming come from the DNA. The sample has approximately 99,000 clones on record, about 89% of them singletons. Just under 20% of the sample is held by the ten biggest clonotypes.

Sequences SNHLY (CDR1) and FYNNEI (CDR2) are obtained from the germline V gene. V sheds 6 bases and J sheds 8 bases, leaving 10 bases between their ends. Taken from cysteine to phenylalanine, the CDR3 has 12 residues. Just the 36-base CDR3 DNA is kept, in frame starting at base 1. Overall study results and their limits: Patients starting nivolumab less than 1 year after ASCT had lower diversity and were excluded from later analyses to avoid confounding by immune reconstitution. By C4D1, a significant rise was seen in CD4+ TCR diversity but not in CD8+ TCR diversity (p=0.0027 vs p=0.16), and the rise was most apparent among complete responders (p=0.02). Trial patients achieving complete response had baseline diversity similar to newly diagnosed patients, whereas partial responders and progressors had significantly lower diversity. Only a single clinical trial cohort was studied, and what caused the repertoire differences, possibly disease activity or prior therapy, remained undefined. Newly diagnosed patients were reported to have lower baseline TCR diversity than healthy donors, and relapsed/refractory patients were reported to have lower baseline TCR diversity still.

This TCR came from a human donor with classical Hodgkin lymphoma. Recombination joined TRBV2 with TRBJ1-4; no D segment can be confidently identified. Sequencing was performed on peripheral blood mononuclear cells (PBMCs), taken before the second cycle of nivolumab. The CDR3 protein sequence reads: CASRTTEEKLFF. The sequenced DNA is TGTGCCAGCAGAACCACCGAGGAAAAACTGTTTTTT.